What follows are 4 T cell receptor beta chains derived from one specimen sequenced in a study of identical twins. Each CDR3 protein is one row after TCRdb ran MiXCR on the 5' RACE reads. The repertoire consists of hundreds of thousands of distinct CDR3 sequences, with 8.6% occurring once and the leading ten covering more than 0.75%. The data also belong to a second study, concerning yellow fever vaccine responses in identical twins.

Source material: PBMCs. Source of these receptors: a woman in her late teens or twenties in good health.

This clonotype has a handful of counts. This chain connects TRBV3-1 to TRBJ2-1, with D unresolved. CDR3 length: 13 residues. V was trimmed by 0 bases and J by 6 bases, leaving 6 bases between them. Germline V lookup: CDR1 LGHDT, CDR2 YNNKEL (reference sequence). The CDR3 loop is CASSQDWPNEQFF. The DNA of the CDR3 is TGTGCCAGCAGCCAAGATTGGCCCAATGAGCAGTTCTTC.

This clonotype was observed many times. This chain links TRBV6-4 with TRBJ2-1; 9 bases line up with TRBD2. This CDR3 comprises 14 residues. V was clipped by 2 bases and J by 6 bases; unmatched bases: 2. The V gene's germline CDR1 is MRHNA and CDR2 SNTAGT. CDR3 amino acids: CASSDAGGGNEQFF. In DNA form, the CDR3 reads TGTGCCAGCAGTGACGCGGGGGGGGGCAATGAGCAGTTCTTC.

This clonotype was seen more than once but under ten times. The V gene is TRBV4-2, the J gene TRBJ2-6; TRBD1 matches at 7 bases. Germline V gene data show CDR1 as LGHNA and CDR2 as YNFKEQ. The CDR3 spans 20 residues. V gave up 3 bases and J gave up 0 bases; unmatched junction bases: 14. The CDR3 reads CASSQEHYRGFTSGANVLTF. As DNA, the CDR3 is TGTGCCAGCAGCCAGGAACACTACAGGGGATTCACCTCTGGGGCCAACGTCCTGACTTTC.

This clonotype has ten or more counts. V usage is TRBV20-1 and J usage is TRBJ2-1, with D perhaps TRBD1 or TRBD2 (6 bases each). The CDR3 has 17 amino acids. Trimming shortened V by 3 bases and J by 0 bases, and 18 bases separated the two germline ends. CDR1 is DFQATT, CDR2 SNEGSKA, per germline (reference sequence). Written as DNA, the CDR3 is TGCAGTGCTAGGGGCGGAGGGGACAAGAGCTCCTACAATGAGCAGTTCTTC. Residues: CSARGGGDKSSYNEQFF.